This T cell receptor beta chain comes out of a study of OX40 agonist ivuxolimab in advanced cancers. Study as a whole: While on treatment, patients had intravenous ivuxolimab at 0.01 to 10 mg/kg every 2 weeks. Cohort: around 79% men, mean age approximately 66, aged about 23 to 79. Study results and caveats: The antigens recognized by the expanded peripheral T cells, that is their antigen specificity, were not determined.

Assay used: immunoSEQ multiplex PCR; TCRdb lists only in-frame clones, some missing. The data contain roughly 55,000 clones, around 80% of them singletons. For this clone: Its specificity is unknown.

The CDR3 extends over 13 amino acids. CDR1 and CDR2 (germline): SNHLY, FYNNEI. The germline V and J ends were trimmed by 4 bases and 1 base, with 7 bases remaining between them. This clonotype originated in an adult with an advanced solid tumor such as melanoma, head and neck, liver or kidney cancer. The J gene is TRBJ2-5, the V gene TRBV2; no clear D gene. Sequencing used CD4+ or CD8+ T cells sorted from blood, obtained in a trial of the OX40 agonist ivuxolimab. The CDR3 reads CASSGGFQETQYF. CDR3 nucleotides: TGTGCCAGCAGTGGTGGATTCCAAGAGACCCAGTACTTC.